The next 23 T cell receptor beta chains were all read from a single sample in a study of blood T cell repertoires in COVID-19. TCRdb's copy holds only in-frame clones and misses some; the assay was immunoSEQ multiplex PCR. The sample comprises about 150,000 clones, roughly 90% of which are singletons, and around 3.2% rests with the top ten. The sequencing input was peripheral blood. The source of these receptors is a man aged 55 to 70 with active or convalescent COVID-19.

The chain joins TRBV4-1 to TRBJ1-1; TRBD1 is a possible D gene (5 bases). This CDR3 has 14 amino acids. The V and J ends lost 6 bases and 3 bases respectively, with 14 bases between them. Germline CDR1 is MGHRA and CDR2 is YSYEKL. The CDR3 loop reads CASRDPGGDTEAFF. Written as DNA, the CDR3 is TGCGCCAGCAGGGACCCGGGGGGAGACACTGAAGCTTTCTTT.

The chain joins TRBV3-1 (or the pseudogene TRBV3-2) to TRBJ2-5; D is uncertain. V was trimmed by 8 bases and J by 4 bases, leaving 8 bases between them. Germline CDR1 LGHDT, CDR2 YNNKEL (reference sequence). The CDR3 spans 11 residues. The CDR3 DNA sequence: TGTGCCAGCCTTGGGCGAGAGACCCAGTACTTC. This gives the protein CASLGRETQYF.

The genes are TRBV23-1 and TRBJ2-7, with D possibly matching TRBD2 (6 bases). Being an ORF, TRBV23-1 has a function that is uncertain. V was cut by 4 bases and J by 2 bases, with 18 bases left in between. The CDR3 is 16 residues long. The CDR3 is CASSPPHGRIPYEQYF. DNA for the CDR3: TGCGCCAGCAGTCCCCCCCACGGGAGAATCCCCTACGAGCAGTACTTC.

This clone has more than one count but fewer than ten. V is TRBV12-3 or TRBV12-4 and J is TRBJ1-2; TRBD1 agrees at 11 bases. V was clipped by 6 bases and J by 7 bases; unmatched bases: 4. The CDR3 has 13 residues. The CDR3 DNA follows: TGTGCCAGCAGAAGGACAGGGGGCGCTGGCTACACCTTC. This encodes CASRRTGGAGYTF.

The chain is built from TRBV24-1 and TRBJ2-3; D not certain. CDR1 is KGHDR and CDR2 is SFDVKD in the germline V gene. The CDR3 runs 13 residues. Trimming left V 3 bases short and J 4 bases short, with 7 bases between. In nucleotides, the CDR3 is TGTGCCACCAGTGATCCCAATCCAGATACGCAGTATTTT. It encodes CATSDPNPDTQYF.

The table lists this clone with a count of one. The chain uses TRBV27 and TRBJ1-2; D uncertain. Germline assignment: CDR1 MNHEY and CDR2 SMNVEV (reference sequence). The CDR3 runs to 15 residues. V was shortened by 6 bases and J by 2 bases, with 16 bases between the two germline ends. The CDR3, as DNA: TGTGCCAGCAGACCCCCGGGAGCGGGGAACTATGGCTACACCTTC. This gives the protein CASRPPGAGNYGYTF.

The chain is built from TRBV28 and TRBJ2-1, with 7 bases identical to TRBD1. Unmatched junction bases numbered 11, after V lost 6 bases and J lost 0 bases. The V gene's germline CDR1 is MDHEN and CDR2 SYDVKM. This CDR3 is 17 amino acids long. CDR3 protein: CASSYTGARSSYNEQFF. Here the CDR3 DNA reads TGTGCCAGCAGCTATACAGGGGCCCGGAGCTCCTACAATGAGCAGTTCTTC.

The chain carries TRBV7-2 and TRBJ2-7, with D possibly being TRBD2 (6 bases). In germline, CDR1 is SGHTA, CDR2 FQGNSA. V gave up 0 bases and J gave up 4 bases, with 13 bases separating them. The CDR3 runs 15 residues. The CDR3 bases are TGTGCCAGCAGCTTAGCGGGGAGGACTATTTACGAGCAGTACTTC. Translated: CASSLAGRTIYEQYF.

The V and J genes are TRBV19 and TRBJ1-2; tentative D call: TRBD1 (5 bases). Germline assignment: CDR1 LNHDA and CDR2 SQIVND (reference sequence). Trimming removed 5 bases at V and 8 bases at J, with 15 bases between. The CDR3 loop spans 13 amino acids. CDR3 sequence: CASSATGGWGYTF. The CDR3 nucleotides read TGTGCCAGTAGTGCGACCGGGGGATGGGGCTACACCTTC. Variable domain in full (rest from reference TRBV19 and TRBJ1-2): DGGITQSPKYLFRKEGQNVTLSCEQNLNHDAMYWYRQDPGQGLRLIYYSQIVNDFQKGDIAEGYSVSREKKESFPLTVTSAQKNPTAFYLCASSATGGWGYTFGSGTRLTVV.

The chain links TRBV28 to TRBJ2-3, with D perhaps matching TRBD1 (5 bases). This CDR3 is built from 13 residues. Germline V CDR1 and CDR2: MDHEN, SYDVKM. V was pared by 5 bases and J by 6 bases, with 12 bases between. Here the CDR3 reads CASSPQGPDTQYF. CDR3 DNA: TGTGCCAGCAGTCCCCAGGGCCCCGATACGCAGTATTTT. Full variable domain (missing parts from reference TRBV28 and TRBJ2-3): DVKVTQSSRYLVKRTGEKVFLECVQDMDHENMFWYRQDPGLGLRLIYFSYDVKMKEKGDIPEGYSVSREKKERFSLILESASTNQTSMYLCASSPQGPDTQYFGPGTRLTVL.

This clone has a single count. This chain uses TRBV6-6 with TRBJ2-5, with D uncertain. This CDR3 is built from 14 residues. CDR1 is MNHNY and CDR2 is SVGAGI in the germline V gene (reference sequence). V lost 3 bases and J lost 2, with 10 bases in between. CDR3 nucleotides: TGTGCCAGCAGTTATGCCTCAGATCAAGAGACCCAGTACTTC. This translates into CASSYASDQETQYF.

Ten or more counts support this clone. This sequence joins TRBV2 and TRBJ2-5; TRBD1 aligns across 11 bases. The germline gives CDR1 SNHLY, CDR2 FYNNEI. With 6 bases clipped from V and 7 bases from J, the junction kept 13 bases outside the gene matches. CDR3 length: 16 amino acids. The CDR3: CASSERTGGLGVTQYF. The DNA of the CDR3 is TGTGCCAGCAGCGAAAGGACAGGGGGCTTAGGGGTGACCCAGTACTTC.

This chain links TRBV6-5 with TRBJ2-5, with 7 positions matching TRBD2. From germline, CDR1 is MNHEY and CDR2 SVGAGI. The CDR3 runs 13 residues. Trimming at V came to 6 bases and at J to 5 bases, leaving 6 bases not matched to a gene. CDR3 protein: CASRLAVMETQYF. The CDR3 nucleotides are TGTGCCAGCAGGCTAGCGGTTATGGAGACCCAGTACTTC.

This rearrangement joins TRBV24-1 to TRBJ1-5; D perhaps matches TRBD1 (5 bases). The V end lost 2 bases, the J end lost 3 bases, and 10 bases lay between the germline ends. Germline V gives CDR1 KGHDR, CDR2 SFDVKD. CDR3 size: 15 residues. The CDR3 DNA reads TGTGCCACCAGTGATTCACAGGTCCCCAATCAGCCCCAGCATTTT. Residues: CATSDSQVPNQPQHF.

CDR3 region: CASSPGTGGANTGELFF. The CDR3 DNA reads as TGTGCCAGCAGTCCAGGGACAGGGGGTGCGAACACCGGGGAGCTGTTTTTT. The V and J genes are TRBV28 and TRBJ2-2, with 11 bases aligning to TRBD1. Germline loops: CDR1 MDHEN, CDR2 SYDVKM. This CDR3 contains 17 residues. Germline trimming cut 5 bases from V and 0 bases from J; bases unmatched to any gene: 5.

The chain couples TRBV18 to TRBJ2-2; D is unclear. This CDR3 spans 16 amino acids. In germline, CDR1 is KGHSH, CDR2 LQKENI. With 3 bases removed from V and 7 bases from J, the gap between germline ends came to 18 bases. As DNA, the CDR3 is TGTGCCAGCTCACCCCGAGTTGAGGCTTTCCACGGGGAGCTGTTTTTT. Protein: CASSPRVEAFHGELFF.

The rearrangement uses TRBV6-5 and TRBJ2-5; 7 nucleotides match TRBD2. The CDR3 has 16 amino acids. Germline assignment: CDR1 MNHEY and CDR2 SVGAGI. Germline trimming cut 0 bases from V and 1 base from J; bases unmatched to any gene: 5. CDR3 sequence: CASSYSGLAVQETQYF. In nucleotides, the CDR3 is TGTGCCAGCAGTTACTCAGGGCTAGCGGTCCAAGAGACCCAGTACTTC.

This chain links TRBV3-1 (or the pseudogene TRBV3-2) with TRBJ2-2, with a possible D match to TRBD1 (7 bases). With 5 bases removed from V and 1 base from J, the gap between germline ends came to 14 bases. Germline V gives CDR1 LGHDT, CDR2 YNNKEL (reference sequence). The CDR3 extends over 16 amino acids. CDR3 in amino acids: CASSYRQGLNTGELFF. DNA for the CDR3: TGTGCCAGCAGCTATAGACAGGGACTGAACACCGGGGAGCTGTTTTTT.

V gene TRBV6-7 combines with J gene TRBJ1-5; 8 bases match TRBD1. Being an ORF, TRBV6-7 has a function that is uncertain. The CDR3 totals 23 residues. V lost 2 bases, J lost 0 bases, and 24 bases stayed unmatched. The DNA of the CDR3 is TGTGCCAGCAGTTACCATAGGGGACAGGATAGTATCCCTTTACTAAATAGCAATCAGCCCCAGCATTTT. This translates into CASSYHRGQDSIPLLNSNQPQHF.

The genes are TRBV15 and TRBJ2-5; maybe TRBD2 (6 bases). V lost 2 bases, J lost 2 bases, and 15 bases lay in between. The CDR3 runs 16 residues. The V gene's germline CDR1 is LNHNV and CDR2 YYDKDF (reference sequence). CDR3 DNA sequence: TGTGCCACCAGCAGATCTCGGGGGATTCAACAAGAGACCCAGTACTTC. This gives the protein CATSRSRGIQQETQYF.

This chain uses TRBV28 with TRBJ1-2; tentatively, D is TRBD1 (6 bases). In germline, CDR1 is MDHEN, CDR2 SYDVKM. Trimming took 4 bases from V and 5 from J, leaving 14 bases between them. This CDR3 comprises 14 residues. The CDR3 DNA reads TGTGCCAGCAGTTACAGGACAGCCTTTTATGGCTACACCTTC. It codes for CASSYRTAFYGYTF.

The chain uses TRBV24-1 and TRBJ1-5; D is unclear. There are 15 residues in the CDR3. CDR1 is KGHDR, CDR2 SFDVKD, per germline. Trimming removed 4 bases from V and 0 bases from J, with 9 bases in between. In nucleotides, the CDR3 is TGTGCCACCAGTGAGAACAGCTTTAGCAATCAGCCCCAGCATTTT. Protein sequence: CATSENSFSNQPQHF.

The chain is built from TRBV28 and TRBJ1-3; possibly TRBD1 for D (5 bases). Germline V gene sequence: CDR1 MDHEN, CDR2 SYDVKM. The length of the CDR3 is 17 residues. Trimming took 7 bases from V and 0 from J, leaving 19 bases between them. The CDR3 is CASIGAGPTHSGNTIYF. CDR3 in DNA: TGTGCCAGCATAGGGGCAGGCCCAACACACTCTGGAAACACCATATATTTT.